The 11 T cell receptor beta chains given below trace back to one sample, sequenced in a study of CD8 T cells in Susac syndrome. Reverse transcription of about 0.45 to 1 ug RNA used random hexamers. TCRdb ran MiXCR on the immunoSEQ multiplex PCR reads and lists one entry per CDR3 protein. The table shows around 150,000 distinct CDR3 sequences, with approximately 93% occurring only once. The sequenced sample consisted of CD4+ T cells from PBMCs. These receptors were collected from a human donor with multiple sclerosis.

V gene TRBV7-9 combines with J gene TRBJ1-4, with unresolved D. CDR1 and CDR2 (germline): SEHNR, FQNEAQ (reference sequence). The germline V and J ends were trimmed by 8 bases and 1 base, with 8 bases remaining between them. The CDR3 extends over 13 amino acids. CDR3 region: CASSVQTNEKLFF. CDR3 in DNA: TGTGCCAGCTCAGTCCAAACTAATGAAAAACTGTTTTTT.

In its sample, this clonotype was seen once. The CDR3 is CASSSTSGRGYEQYF. The CDR3 nucleotides are TGTGCCAGCAGCTCAACTAGCGGGAGGGGCTACGAGCAGTACTTC. The gene calls are TRBV7-2 and TRBJ2-7; 13 bases fit TRBD2. This CDR3 region has 15 residues. V trimming: 4 bases; J trimming: 3 bases; junction bases outside the gene matches: 3. In germline, CDR1 is SGHTA, CDR2 FQGNSA.

V is TRBV30 and J is TRBJ2-7; D unresolved. There are 13 residues in the CDR3. Per the germline V gene, CDR1 is GTSNPN and CDR2 is SVGIG (reference sequence). Trimming cost V 4 bases and J 2 bases, with 12 bases left between them. CDR3 sequence: CAWTAAAAYEQYF. CDR3 coding DNA: TGTGCCTGGACCGCCGCGGCAGCCTACGAGCAGTACTTC.

The rearrangement uses TRBV20-1 and TRBJ2-1; D is unclear. Trimming took off 1 base at V and 10 bases at J, with 17 bases between the two ends. CDR3 size: 14 residues. Germline CDR1 and CDR2: DFQATT and SNEGSKA (reference sequence). CDR3: CSARGFTTPSEQFF. The CDR3 DNA sequence: TGCAGTGCTAGAGGGTTCACCACCCCGTCGGAGCAGTTCTTC.

The V call is TRBV10-3, the J call TRBJ2-7, with 7 bases that match TRBD1. Germline values: CDR1 ENHRY, CDR2 SYGVKD. Trimming cost V 8 bases and J 13 bases; bases outside gene matches: 8. The CDR3 is 10 amino acids. CDR3 sequence (DNA): TGTGCCATCGGCAGAGGGGGCCACTACTTC. This gives the protein CAIGRGGHYF.

For the CDR3, the DNA is TGCAGTGCATCGGGACAACTCCTTGAGACCCAGTACTTC. Its translation is CSASGQLLETQYF. V and J are TRBV20-1 and TRBJ2-5; possibly TRBD1 for D (6 bases). Germline V gives CDR1 DFQATT, CDR2 SNEGSKA (reference sequence). The length of the CDR3 is 13 residues. V was pared by 6 bases and J by 5 bases, with 16 bases between.

V is TRBV30 and J is TRBJ1-6; TRBD1 agrees at 7 bases. Germline CDR1 is GTSNPN and CDR2 is SVGIG (reference sequence). J lost 8 bases, V lost 4 bases, and 5 bases had no gene match. CDR3 length: 13 residues. The CDR3 region is CAWTGTDYSPLHF. In DNA, the CDR3 is TGTGCCTGGACCGGGACAGATTATTCACCCCTCCACTTT.

This chain joins TRBV6-5 and TRBJ2-1, with D perhaps matching TRBD1 or TRBD2 (5 bases each). Germline V gives CDR1 MNHEY, CDR2 SVGAGI. Trimming removed 6 bases at V and 3 bases at J, with 15 bases between. This CDR3 spans 15 amino acids. The CDR3 sequence: CASSRDRDGYNEQFF. DNA for the CDR3: TGTGCCAGCAGCAGAGATAGGGACGGCTACAATGAGCAGTTCTTC.

This clonotype was found once. The chain couples TRBV5-4 to TRBJ2-3; 11 bases match TRBD2. Trimming took 2 bases from V and 4 from J; bases not matched to a gene: 6. CDR3 length: 16 amino acids. The germline V gene encodes CDR1 SGHNT and CDR2 YYREEE (reference sequence). In nucleotides, the CDR3 is TGTGCCAGCAGCTTCGGCCTAGCGGGAGGAGCAGATACGCAGTATTTT. Translating it yields CASSFGLAGGADTQYF.

The V gene is TRBV3-1, the J gene TRBJ2-7, with no clear D. Germline assignment: CDR1 LGHDT and CDR2 YNNKEL (reference sequence). V dropped 4 bases and J dropped 6 bases, with 19 bases sitting between them. CDR3 length equals 15 residues. As DNA, the CDR3 is TGTGCCAGCAGCCTCATCCCCGGGCCCGCTGGCGAGCAGTACTTC. Protein product: CASSLIPGPAGEQYF.

V and J are TRBV27 and TRBJ2-1, with TRBD1 as a possible D gene (5 bases). V gave up 5 bases and J gave up 0 bases, with 8 bases separating them. This CDR3 has 14 amino acids. Per germline, CDR1 MNHEY and CDR2 SMNVEV (reference sequence). In DNA form, the CDR3 reads TGTGCCAGCAGTGCAGGGCGCTCCTACAATGAGCAGTTCTTC. Its protein is CASSAGRSYNEQFF.